A single sample is the source of the 8 T cell receptor beta chains below, sequenced in a study of blood T cell repertoires in COVID-19. Profiled with immunoSEQ multiplex PCR; TCRdb holds only in-frame clones, not every one. The table lists under 200,000 clones, around 91% of them singletons, with roughly 0.77% in the top ten. Sequencing was performed on PBMCs or T cells enriched from blood (not recorded which). The origin of the receptors is a woman under 30 who had recovered from COVID-19.

This clone occurred a few times. The chain has TRBV5-1 and TRBJ2-6, with 7 bases identical to TRBD1. J lost 1 base, V lost 3 bases, and 1 base had no gene match. There are 15 residues in the CDR3. CDR1 is SGHRS and CDR2 is YFSETQ in the germline V gene. This chain's CDR3 is CASSSRGSGANVLTF. For the CDR3, the DNA is TGCGCCAGCAGCTCCAGGGGGTCTGGGGCCAACGTCCTGACTTTC.

V and J are TRBV27 and TRBJ1-1; 7 positions agree with TRBD1. The CDR3 spans 15 residues. Germline CDR1 reads MNHEY; CDR2 reads SMNVEV (reference sequence). V shed 4 bases, J shed 0 bases, and the junction held 5 bases outside the gene matches. The CDR3 reads CASSSTGALNTEAFF. The CDR3, as DNA: TGTGCCAGCAGTTCAACAGGGGCTCTGAACACTGAAGCTTTCTTT.

The rearrangement links TRBV15 to TRBJ1-5; no firm D call. Germline CDR1 is LNHNV and CDR2 is YYDKDF (reference sequence). The CDR3 totals 14 residues. Trimming removed 1 base from V and 6 bases from J, with 10 bases in between. The CDR3 sequence: CATSRGGEGQPQHF. Written as DNA, the CDR3 is TGTGCCACCAGCAGAGGGGGAGAGGGTCAGCCCCAGCATTTT.

The rearrangement joins TRBV6-5 to TRBJ2-7, with D perhaps TRBD1 (6 bases). This CDR3 is 14 amino acids long. Germline V lookup: CDR1 MNHEY, CDR2 SVGAGI. V was trimmed by 0 bases and J by 5 bases, leaving 11 bases between them. CDR3 protein: CASSYSDRFHEQYF. CDR3 DNA sequence: TGTGCCAGCAGTTACTCCGACAGGTTCCACGAGCAGTACTTC.

V and J are TRBV19 and TRBJ2-7; maybe TRBD1 (5 bases). The CDR3 loop spans 13 amino acids. Looked up from germline, CDR1 is LNHDA and CDR2 is SQIVND (reference sequence). V lost 5 bases to trimming and J lost 4 bases, with 12 bases between them. The CDR3 coding sequence is TGTGCCAGTAGTCAAGGGGTTGGATACGAGCAGTACTTC. Translated, it gives CASSQGVGYEQYF.

This chain uses TRBV5-1 with TRBJ2-5; TRBD2 matches 7 bases. V lost 2 bases to trimming and J lost 5 bases; unmatched junction nucleotides: 6. Per the germline V gene, CDR1 is SGHRS and CDR2 is YFSETQ. This CDR3 is 14 amino acids long. CDR3 sequence reads: CASSFTPGGETQYF. The DNA for the CDR3 is TGCGCCAGCAGCTTCACCCCCGGGGGGGAGACCCAGTACTTC.

The chain uses TRBV9 and TRBJ2-3; 7 bases map to TRBD2. CDR1 is SGDLS, CDR2 YYNGEE, per germline. This CDR3 has 16 amino acids. J was trimmed by 0 bases and V by 0 bases; bases with no gene match: 4. In nucleotides, the CDR3 is TGTGCCAGCAGCGTAGCTAGCGGAACTAGCACAGATACGCAGTATTTT. Translated, it gives CASSVASGTSTDTQYF.

The rearrangement links TRBV30 to TRBJ1-6, with 9 bases fitting TRBD1. Per germline, CDR1 GTSNPN and CDR2 SVGIG (reference sequence). This CDR3 has 17 amino acids. V shed 6 bases and J 7 bases; nucleotides not matched to a gene: 16. In DNA, the CDR3 is TGTGCCTGCCCCAGCGGGGGACAGGGCGATCCCAATTCACCCCTCCACTTT. The encoded protein is CACPSGGQGDPNSPLHF.